The 29 T cell receptor beta chains below come from one sample, sequenced in a study of T cell responses to AZD1222 COVID-19 vaccine. Measured with immunoSEQ multiplex PCR; TCRdb has only the in-frame clones, and not every one. The data contain roughly 140,000 clones, 90% of them seen just once; the ten biggest clones take up 1.5%. Sequenced here: peripheral blood, sampled 28 days after the second AZD1222 dose. Receptor source: an adult who received the AZD1222 COVID-19 vaccine.

The chain uses TRBV18 and TRBJ2-7; 8 nucleotides agree with TRBD1. The length of the CDR3 is 13 residues. Germline assignment: CDR1 KGHSH and CDR2 LQKENI. V trimming: 6 bases; J trimming: 7 bases; junction bases outside the gene matches: 8. This chain's CDR3 is CASSDQGAREQYF. The CDR3 DNA sequence: TGTGCCAGCTCCGACCAGGGGGCTCGGGAGCAGTACTTC. Drawing the rest from reference TRBV18 and TRBJ2-7, the complete variable domain is NAGVMQNPRHLVRRRGQEARLRCSPMKGHSHVYWYRQLPEEGLKFMVYLQKENIIDESGMPKERFSAEFPKEGPSILRIQQVVRGDSAAYFCASSDQGAREQYFGPGTRLTVT.

The chain combines TRBV2 with TRBJ1-2, with 9 bases that match TRBD1. J gave up 7 bases and V 4 bases, and 10 bases lay outside the gene matches. The V gene's germline CDR1 is SNHLY and CDR2 FYNNEI. The CDR3 extends over 15 amino acids. The chain's CDR3 is CASSVGLQGAGGYTF. The CDR3 DNA reads as TGTGCCAGCAGTGTTGGACTACAGGGGGCGGGTGGCTACACCTTC.

The chain carries TRBV15 and TRBJ1-4; no clear D. V was trimmed by 0 bases and J by 4 bases, leaving 12 bases between them. The length of the CDR3 is 16 residues. Germline V gene lookup returns CDR1 LNHNV and CDR2 YYDKDF (reference sequence). Here the CDR3 DNA reads TGTGCCACCAGCAGAGATGGGTGGCGAGGTAATGAAAAACTGTTTTTT. It yields the protein CATSRDGWRGNEKLFF. The complete variable domain, with remaining parts taken from reference TRBV15 and TRBJ1-4, reads DAMVIQNPRYQVTQFGKPVTLSCSQTLNHNVMYWYQQKSSQAPKLLFHYYDKDFNNEADTPDNFQSRRPNTSFCFLDIRSPGLGDTAMYLCATSRDGWRGNEKLFFGSGTQLSVL.

This chain links TRBV13 with TRBJ2-7; 9 nucleotides line up with TRBD2. Per the germline V gene, CDR1 is PRHDT and CDR2 is FYEKMQ (reference sequence). V lost 0 bases and J lost 6; bases outside the gene matches: 9. The CDR3 is 16 residues long. As DNA, the CDR3 is TGTGCCAGCAGCTTAGGGACTAGCGGAACCCTCAGCGAGCAGTACTTC. Protein sequence: CASSLGTSGTLSEQYF.

The chain couples TRBV5-1 to TRBJ2-7, with 7 bases identical to TRBD1. Germline V gene data show CDR1 as SGHRS and CDR2 as YFSETQ. The CDR3 length is 14 residues. Trimming took 0 bases from V and 4 from J; bases not matched to a gene: 4. Here the CDR3 reads CASSLEGQSYEQYF. CDR3 nucleotide sequence: TGCGCCAGCAGCTTGGAGGGACAGTCGTACGAGCAGTACTTC.

The J gene is TRBJ2-2, the V gene TRBV7-3, with D possibly matching TRBD2 (6 bases). The CDR3 has 17 residues. V was trimmed by 5 bases and J by 0 bases, leaving 16 bases between them. Germline assignment: CDR1 SGHTA and CDR2 FQGTGA. The CDR3 protein is CASSPSLVAANTGELFF. In nucleotides, the CDR3 is TGTGCCAGCAGCCCCTCCCTGGTAGCGGCGAACACCGGGGAGCTGTTTTTT.

J is TRBJ2-1 and V is TRBV5-4, with D maybe TRBD2 (7 bases). This CDR3 has 15 amino acids. Deletions cut 3 bases from V and 2 bases from J, with 12 bases between. Germline CDR1 and CDR2: SGHNT and YYREEE (reference sequence). The CDR3 protein is CASSSGRGAYNEQFF. The CDR3 DNA is TGTGCCAGCAGCTCTGGGAGGGGGGCCTACAATGAGCAGTTCTTC.

V is TRBV27 and J is TRBJ1-6; 7 bases match TRBD1. The ends lost 1 base at V and 7 bases at J; junction bases unmatched: 7. This CDR3 is built from 16 residues. Germline CDR1 is MNHEY and CDR2 is SMNVEV (reference sequence). The CDR3 spells CASSLFTGTVNSPLHF. CDR3 nucleotide sequence: TGTGCCAGCAGTTTATTCACCGGGACAGTAAATTCACCCCTCCACTTT.

The chain couples TRBV7-9 to TRBJ1-2, with D perhaps TRBD1 (5 bases). V was pared by 1 base and J by 2 bases, with 11 bases between. Germline CDR1 SEHNR, CDR2 FQNEAQ (reference sequence). The CDR3 spans 15 residues. The CDR3: CASSLVGTDNYGYTF. The CDR3 nucleotides are TGTGCCAGCAGCTTAGTTGGGACGGACAACTATGGCTACACCTTC.

This chain uses TRBV27 with TRBJ2-7; either TRBD1 or TRBD2 may supply D (5 bases each). Germline V CDR1 and CDR2: MNHEY, SMNVEV (reference sequence). CDR3 length: 13 amino acids. V gave up 2 bases and J gave up 1 base, with 6 bases separating them. CDR3 residues: CASSLGGSYEQYF. The CDR3 DNA follows: TGTGCCAGCAGTTTAGGGGGTTCCTACGAGCAGTACTTC.

The V call is TRBV5-4, the J call TRBJ1-1; D may be TRBD1 (5 bases). CDR1 SGHNT and CDR2 YYREEE come from the germline V gene (reference sequence). Trimming left V 6 bases short and J 6 bases short, with 21 bases between. CDR3 length: 15 residues. The CDR3 sequence: CASNIMGGTIAEAFF. In DNA, the CDR3 is TGTGCCAGCAACATAATGGGGGGAACTATAGCTGAAGCTTTCTTT. Looking up the rest from reference TRBV5-4 and TRBJ1-1 gives the full variable domain: ETGVTQSPTHLIKTRGQQVTLRCSSQSGHNTVSWYQQALGQGPQFIFQYYREEENGRGNFPPRFSGLQFPNYSSELNVNALELDDSALYLCASNIMGGTIAEAFFGQGTRLTVV.

The rearrangement links TRBV28 to TRBJ1-2; D remains unclear. Germline-derived CDR1 and CDR2 are MDHEN and SYDVKM. Trimming removed 3 bases at V and 3 bases at J, with 14 bases between. This CDR3 has 15 residues. CDR3 in amino acids: CASSFIAGRDYGYTF. DNA for the CDR3: TGTGCCAGCAGTTTCATAGCGGGCCGGGACTATGGCTACACCTTC.

The chain carries TRBV5-5 and TRBJ2-7; possible D gene TRBD2, 5 bases. Germline lookup yields CDR1 SGHKS and CDR2 YYEKEE (reference sequence). The CDR3 totals 15 residues. V gave up 0 bases and J gave up 0 bases, with 10 bases separating them. The CDR3, as DNA: TGTGCCAGCAGCTTGGAGGCTAGCCACTCCTACGAGCAGTACTTC. It encodes CASSLEASHSYEQYF.

The chain recombines TRBV24-1 with TRBJ2-1; D gene unclear. Germline V gene data show CDR1 as KGHDR and CDR2 as SFDVKD. The CDR3 covers 12 residues. Trimming shortened V by 6 bases and J by 8 bases, and 10 bases separated the two germline ends. CDR3 residues: CATSSRVDEQFF. The DNA of the CDR3 is TGTGCCACCAGTTCTAGAGTGGATGAGCAGTTCTTC.

The rearrangement joins TRBV7-3 to TRBJ2-1, with 13 bases fitting TRBD2. The V segment lost 5 bases and the J segment 7 bases; nucleotides outside the gene matches: 5. Germline-derived CDR1 and CDR2 are SGHTA and FQGTGA. The CDR3 runs to 15 residues. The CDR3 reads CASSQRTSGSNEQFF. CDR3 DNA sequence: TGTGCCAGCAGCCAACGGACTAGCGGGAGTAATGAGCAGTTCTTC.

CDR3 region: CASSLSGATNEKLFF. CDR3 in DNA: TGTGCCAGCAGTTTATCGGGGGCAACTAATGAAAAACTGTTTTTT. The V and J genes are TRBV27 and TRBJ1-4; D is possibly TRBD1 (5 bases). V was clipped by 0 bases and J by 0 bases, with 5 bases between them. Germline CDR1 reads MNHEY; CDR2 reads SMNVEV (reference sequence). This CDR3 has 15 amino acids.

This clone has only one observation. The CDR3 sequence is CASRQGAYEQYF. CDR3 DNA sequence: TGTGCCAGCCGACAGGGGGCCTACGAGCAGTACTTC. The V call is TRBV6-5, the J call TRBJ2-7, with 9 bases identical to TRBD1. The J segment lost 2 bases and the V segment lost 8 bases, leaving 1 base of the junction unmatched. CDR3 size: 12 residues. Germline V gene data show CDR1 as MNHEY and CDR2 as SVGAGI.

This clone was seen a handful of times. The chain couples TRBV18 to TRBJ2-3; the D gene is possibly TRBD1 (5 bases). This CDR3 is 17 amino acids long. The V end lost 0 bases, the J end lost 4 bases, and 17 bases lay between the germline ends. CDR1 KGHSH and CDR2 LQKENI come from the germline V gene. CDR3 coding DNA: TGTGCCAGCTCACCACCGCGACAGAACAAAGGATCAGATACGCAGTATTTT. Protein: CASSPPRQNKGSDTQYF.

V is TRBV5-8 and J is TRBJ1-1, with 8 bases aligning to TRBD1. Germline V gene data show CDR1 as SGHTS and CDR2 as YDEGEE. The V segment lost 0 bases and the J segment 6 bases; nucleotides outside the gene matches: 13. The CDR3 has 17 residues. The chain's CDR3 is CASSLGQGPRGRAEAFF. In DNA form, the CDR3 reads TGTGCCAGCAGCTTGGGACAGGGGCCGCGGGGTAGGGCTGAAGCTTTCTTT.

This clone was seen a single time. The chain has TRBV30 and TRBJ2-2, with D possibly matching TRBD1 (6 bases). Trimming stripped 8 bases from V and 6 bases from J, with 13 bases between. Germline CDR1 reads GTSNPN; CDR2 reads SVGIG (reference sequence). The CDR3 covers 12 residues. Here the CDR3 DNA reads TGTGCCCGCGGACAGCCGGCCGGGGAGCTGTTTTTT. This encodes CARGQPAGELFF.

This clone has a handful of counts. J is TRBJ2-7 and V is TRBV5-1; D gene uncertain. CDR1 SGHRS and CDR2 YFSETQ come from the germline V gene. The germline V and J ends were trimmed by 0 bases and 6 bases, with 13 bases remaining between them. The CDR3 contains 14 residues. This CDR3 is CASSLAQDLGEQYF. In nucleotides, the CDR3 is TGCGCCAGCAGCTTGGCCCAGGACCTGGGCGAGCAGTACTTC.

CDR3: CASSYSGGDGYTF. CDR3 in DNA: TGTGCCAGCAGTTATAGTGGGGGGGATGGCTACACCTTC. The gene calls are TRBV6-5 and TRBJ1-2; possible D gene TRBD1, 5 bases. Looked up from germline, CDR1 is MNHEY and CDR2 is SVGAGI. The CDR3 has 13 residues. V was trimmed by 3 bases and J by 6 bases, leaving 11 bases between them.

The chain recombines TRBV25-1 with TRBJ1-6, with D tentatively TRBD1 (6 bases). With 1 base removed from V and 10 bases from J, the gap between germline ends came to 20 bases. This CDR3 has 17 residues. CDR1 is MGHDK and CDR2 is SYGVNS in the germline V gene. In nucleotides, the CDR3 is TGTGCCAGCAGTGAATTAACTTGGGCAGGGGTGAAATCACCCCTCCACTTT. Protein: CASSELTWAGVKSPLHF.

This clone has just a few counts. J is TRBJ1-2 and V is TRBV20-1, with a tentative D call TRBD1 (5 bases). Per the germline V gene, CDR1 is DFQATT and CDR2 is SNEGSKA (reference sequence). The CDR3 sequence is 13 residues long. V was shortened by 3 bases and J by 8 bases, with 16 bases between the two germline ends. The CDR3, as DNA: TGCAGTGCTAGTCTTGCGGGGACGGACGGCTACACCTTC. As protein: CSASLAGTDGYTF.

About this clone itself: The sample carries other DNA sequences with the same CDR3. This chain joins TRBV5-1 and TRBJ1-2, with D hard to call. Germline V lookup: CDR1 SGHRS, CDR2 YFSETQ. V lost 0 bases, J lost 3 bases, and 6 bases lay in between. The CDR3 runs to 13 residues. The CDR3 region is CASSLDGDYGYTF. In DNA, the CDR3 is TGCGCCAGCAGCTTGGACGGAGACTATGGCTACACCTTC.

This chain connects TRBV6-5 to TRBJ1-2; TRBD1 agrees at 7 bases. CDR1 and CDR2 (germline): MNHEY, SVGAGI. The V gene end was trimmed by 6 bases and the J gene end by 2 bases; junction bases not matched to a gene: 9. The CDR3 has 15 residues. The CDR3 region is CASSEGQPNNYGYTF. CDR3 DNA sequence: TGTGCCAGCAGCGAGGGACAGCCAAACAACTATGGCTACACCTTC.

The V gene is TRBV15, the J gene TRBJ1-1; no reliable D call. Trimming removed 0 bases from V and 6 bases from J, with 8 bases in between. Germline V gene data show CDR1 as LNHNV and CDR2 as YYDKDF (reference sequence). The CDR3 runs 13 residues. The CDR3 DNA sequence: TGTGCCACCAGCAGAGAAAGAAACGCTGAAGCTTTCTTT. It encodes CATSRERNAEAFF. The whole variable domain, remainder taken from reference TRBV15 and TRBJ1-1, is DAMVIQNPRYQVTQFGKPVTLSCSQTLNHNVMYWYQQKSSQAPKLLFHYYDKDFNNEADTPDNFQSRRPNTSFCFLDIRSPGLGDTAMYLCATSRERNAEAFFGQGTRLTVV.

The chain recombines TRBV11-2 with TRBJ2-5, with 8 bases that match TRBD1. Losses at the gene ends were 4 bases for V and 5 bases for J; bases not matched to a gene: 6. The CDR3 length is 14 residues. CDR1 SGHAT and CDR2 FQNNGV come from the germline V gene. CDR3 nucleotide sequence: TGTGCCAGCAGCTCCGACAGGGGTTGGGAGACCCAGTACTTC. Protein: CASSSDRGWETQYF.

The chain combines TRBV27 with TRBJ2-7, with TRBD1 matching 9 bases. Germline CDR1 MNHEY, CDR2 SMNVEV (reference sequence). The CDR3 loop spans 15 amino acids. The trim removed 7 bases at V and 1 base at J, leaving 8 bases unmatched. Here the CDR3 reads CASTQRDRVSYEQYF. In DNA form, the CDR3 reads TGTGCCAGCACCCAGCGGGACAGGGTTTCCTACGAGCAGTACTTC.